One and the same sample provided the 14 T cell receptor beta chains below, sequenced in a study. One entry per CDR3 protein results from TCRdb running MiXCR on the 5' RACE reads. The profile shows tens of thousands of distinct CDR3 sequences, 28% of them singletons. What was sequenced was naive CD4+ T cells sorted from blood. Specified subset: naive CD4+ T cells, CD4+CD45RA+CD25-. The receptors come from a female donor with breast cancer.

This chain links TRBV6-5 with TRBJ1-1, with 7 positions matching TRBD1. The CDR3 is 11 residues long. V lost 6 bases, J lost 10 bases, and 5 bases stayed unmatched. CDR1 is MNHEY and CDR2 is SVGAGI in the germline V gene. The CDR3 region is CASRRQGRAFF. The CDR3 coding sequence is TGTGCCAGCAGACGACAGGGCAGAGCTTTCTTT.

The chain joins TRBV4-3 to TRBJ1-3, with D possibly being TRBD1 (5 bases). Germline CDR1 reads LGHNA; CDR2 reads YSLEER. The V and J ends lost 5 bases and 5 bases respectively, with 13 bases between them. The CDR3 sequence is 14 residues long. DNA for the CDR3: TGCGCCAGCAGCGAGGAGCAGGGAAGAAACACCATATATTTT. Amino acid sequence: CASSEEQGRNTIYF.

This clonotype has just a few counts. V usage is TRBV28 and J usage is TRBJ2-1; D assignment may be TRBD1 or TRBD2 (5 bases each). V was shortened by 7 bases and J by 5 bases, with 27 bases between the two germline ends. This CDR3 is built from 18 residues. Germline V gene sequence: CDR1 MDHEN, CDR2 SYDVKM. Here the CDR3 reads CASTPLGVSWGANNEQFF. In DNA, the CDR3 is TGTGCCAGCACTCCTTTAGGGGTCTCTTGGGGAGCCAACAATGAGCAGTTCTTC.

V is TRBV6-1 and J is TRBJ2-7, with 9 bases fitting TRBD1. The V and J ends lost 7 bases and 4 bases, in that order; junction bases with no gene match: 11. This CDR3 comprises 15 residues. Germline-derived CDR1 and CDR2 are MNHNS and SASEGT. CDR3 region: CASILLGTGPYEQYF. The CDR3 nucleotides read TGTGCCAGCATTCTTCTCGGGACAGGGCCTTACGAGCAGTACTTC.

This sequence joins TRBV7-3 and TRBJ2-3; no clear D. CDR3 length: 18 amino acids. V dropped 2 bases and J dropped 1 base, with 19 bases sitting between them. CDR1 and CDR2 (germline): SGHTA, FQGTGA. In nucleotides, the CDR3 is TGTGCCAGCAGCTTAGCGCTTGGGCTCCTTACCGGCACAGATACGCAGTATTTT. Translated: CASSLALGLLTGTDTQYF.

This clonotype was found once. The gene calls are TRBV30 and TRBJ2-1; D not resolved. This CDR3 is 11 amino acids long. The ends were cut back, 5 bases at V and 13 bases at J, with 15 bases in the middle. Looked up from germline, CDR1 is GTSNPN and CDR2 is SVGIG (reference sequence). In nucleotides, the CDR3 is TGTGCCTGGGGATCGAGGTTCGAACAGTTCTTC. Residues: CAWGSRFEQFF.

The CDR3 DNA reads TGCAGCGTTGGGGGGGACAGGGGATTCAACACTGAAGCTTTCTTT. It yields the protein CSVGGDRGFNTEAFF. The chain links TRBV29-1 to TRBJ1-1; 10 nucleotides align to TRBD1. Germline V gene data show CDR1 as SQVTM and CDR2 as ANQGSEA. The CDR3 spans 15 residues. Losses at the gene ends were 4 bases for V and 2 bases for J; bases not matched to a gene: 7.

V usage is TRBV4-2 and J usage is TRBJ2-7, with D unresolved. Trimming took off 6 bases at V and 2 bases at J, with 14 bases between the two ends. The CDR3 sequence is 14 residues long. CDR1 is LGHNA and CDR2 is YNFKEQ in the germline V gene. The CDR3 coding sequence is TGTGCCAGCAGTCTCGAAGGCGGTACCTACGAGCAGTACTTC. It is translated as CASSLEGGTYEQYF.

This clonotype was counted a few times. The V gene is TRBV9, the J gene TRBJ1-2, with D possibly being TRBD1 (6 bases). Germline-derived CDR1 and CDR2 are SGDLS and YYNGEE. CDR3 length: 14 amino acids. Trimming stripped 4 bases from V and 4 bases from J, with 14 bases between. The DNA of the CDR3 is TGTGCCAGCAGCCCAGAGGGGGTCGGCTATGGCTACACCTTC. Protein sequence: CASSPEGVGYGYTF.

This clonotype has just a few counts. This chain links TRBV6-1 with TRBJ1-5; D unclear. Between the trimmed V and J ends, which lost 6 bases and 0 bases, there was a span of 12 bases. CDR1 and CDR2 (germline): MNHNS, SASEGT. The CDR3 is 15 residues long. CDR3: CASSGRRSSNQPQHF. The CDR3 DNA is TGTGCCAGCAGCGGACGGAGAAGTAGCAATCAGCCCCAGCATTTT.

The gene calls are TRBV2 and TRBJ1-1, with 7 bases identical to TRBD1. The CDR3 is 14 amino acids. Germline V gene lookup returns CDR1 SNHLY and CDR2 FYNNEI. V lost 3 bases, J lost 6 bases, and 7 bases stayed unmatched. The CDR3 loop is CASSEGQFDAEAFF. The CDR3 DNA reads TGTGCCAGCAGTGAGGGACAGTTTGACGCTGAAGCTTTCTTT.

This sequence joins TRBV7-3 and TRBJ2-5; tentatively, D is TRBD2 (6 bases). The length of the CDR3 is 14 residues. Germline V CDR1 and CDR2: SGHTA, FQGTGA. Between the trimmed V and J ends, which lost 0 bases and 5 bases, there was a span of 10 bases. The CDR3 is CASSLTPGRETQYF. In nucleotides, the CDR3 is TGTGCCAGCAGCTTAACTCCGGGGAGGGAGACCCAGTACTTC.

This clonotype was seen many times. The chain employs TRBV4-2 and TRBJ1-2; the match to TRBD1 covers 7 bases. This CDR3 has 17 residues. The V gene end was trimmed by 1 base and the J gene end by 4 bases; junction bases not matched to a gene: 12. The germline V gene has CDR1 LGHNA and CDR2 YNFKEQ. CDR3 in DNA: TGTGCCAGCAGCCAAGGGCCCGGACAGGAAAGAAGCTATGGCTACACCTTC. Translated, it gives CASSQGPGQERSYGYTF.

This clonotype was detected many times. This rearrangement joins TRBV7-2 to TRBJ2-1; D is ambiguous. V lost 5 bases and J 6 bases, leaving 8 bases between the germline ends. CDR3 length equals 12 residues. Germline lookup yields CDR1 SGHTA and CDR2 FQGNSA. DNA for the CDR3: TGTGCCAGCAGCCTATACGGCAATGAGCAGTTCTTC. Amino acids: CASSLYGNEQFF.